This T cell receptor beta chain was sequenced in a study of T cell responses to AZD1222 COVID-19 vaccine. General observations from the study: Two AZD1222 doses significantly raised spike-specific TCR breadth and depth over controls. Across the whole spike, CD4 TCRs peaked at regions 160-218 and 743-854.

The assay was immunoSEQ multiplex PCR, and TCRdb's table has in-frame clones only and misses some. The sample has 150,000 to 200,000 clones; roughly 89% are singletons. Trimming left V 2 bases short and J 0 bases short, with 13 bases between. The germline gives CDR1 MNHEY, CDR2 SVGEGT. The CDR3 runs to 17 residues. In this sample, this clone turned up once. What it binds is unknown. Specimen: peripheral blood, collected on day 0 of AZD1222 vaccination. This chain links TRBV6-2 or TRBV6-3 with TRBJ1-4; no reliable D call. The TCR comes from an adult in good health. The CDR3 DNA sequence: TGTGCCAGCAGTTACCCTTCGGACCGAGCAACTAATGAAAAACTGTTTTTT. Translating it yields CASSYPSDRATNEKLFF.